These 4 T cell receptor beta chains came from one sample sequenced in a study of memory CD4+ T cells and cytomegalovirus serostatus. TCRdb's copy holds only in-frame clones and misses some; the assay was immunoSEQ multiplex PCR. Here the sample spans about 50,000 clones, 70% to 85% being singletons. The sort gate was single viable CD3+CD4+CD8-CD45RO+ cells for memory CD4+ T cells. Material: memory CD4+ T cells from blood. These receptors were taken from an adult in good health and CMV-seronegative.

The V gene is TRBV15, the J gene TRBJ1-6, with D hard to call. The CDR3 totals 15 residues. The V gene lost 5 bases and the J gene lost 7 bases, with 15 bases spanning the gap. Looked up from germline, CDR1 is LNHNV and CDR2 is YYDKDF (reference sequence). In DNA, the CDR3 is TGTGCCACCAGCCTAGAGCGCGACGTAAATTCACCCCTCCACTTT. Residues: CATSLERDVNSPLHF.

The CDR3 nucleotides read TGTGCCAGCAGAATGGGGTCAGGGACTACCTCGACCTACGAGCAGTACTTC. It codes for CASRMGSGTTSTYEQYF. The chain carries TRBV28 and TRBJ2-7, with 7 bases that match TRBD2. Germline values: CDR1 MDHEN, CDR2 SYDVKM. The CDR3 extends over 17 amino acids. After removal of 6 bases from V and 2 bases from J, the junction contained 16 bases not matched to a gene.

The rearrangement links TRBV30 to TRBJ2-1; TRBD2 matches at 14 bases. V shed 1 base, J shed 9 bases, and the junction held 5 bases outside the gene matches. The CDR3 spans 15 residues. The germline gives CDR1 GTSNPN, CDR2 SVGIG (reference sequence). The CDR3 coding sequence is TGTGCCTGGAGTGCGGGACTAGCGGGGGTTAGTGAGCAGTTCTTC. Translation gives CAWSAGLAGVSEQFF.

The rearrangement uses TRBV30 and TRBJ2-3; the D is unclear. Germline CDR1 and CDR2: GTSNPN and SVGIG (reference sequence). V was clipped by 0 bases and J by 3 bases, with 16 bases between them. This CDR3 is 16 amino acids long. CDR3 sequence: CAWSVADPQRTDTQYF. The CDR3 region has the DNA TGTGCCTGGAGTGTAGCCGATCCCCAACGGACAGATACGCAGTATTTT.